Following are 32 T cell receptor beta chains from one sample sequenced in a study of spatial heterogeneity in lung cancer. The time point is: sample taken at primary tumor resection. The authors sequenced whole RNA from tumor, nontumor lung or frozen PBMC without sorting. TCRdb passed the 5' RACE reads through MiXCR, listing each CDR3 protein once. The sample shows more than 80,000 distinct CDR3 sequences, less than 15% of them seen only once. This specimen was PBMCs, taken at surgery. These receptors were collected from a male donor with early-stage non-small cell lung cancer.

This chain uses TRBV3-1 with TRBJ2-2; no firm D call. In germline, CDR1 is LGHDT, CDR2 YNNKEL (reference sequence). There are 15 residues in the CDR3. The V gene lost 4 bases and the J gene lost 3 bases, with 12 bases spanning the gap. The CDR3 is CASSPRVEDTGELFF. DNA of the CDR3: TGTGCCAGCAGCCCCCGCGTAGAAGACACCGGGGAGCTGTTTTTT.

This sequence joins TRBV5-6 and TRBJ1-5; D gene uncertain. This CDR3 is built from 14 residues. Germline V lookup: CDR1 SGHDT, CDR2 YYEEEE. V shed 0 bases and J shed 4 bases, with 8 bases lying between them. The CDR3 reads CASSLGVKNQPQHF. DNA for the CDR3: TGTGCCAGCAGCTTGGGGGTCAAAAATCAGCCCCAGCATTTT. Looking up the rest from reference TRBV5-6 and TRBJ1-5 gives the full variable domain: DAGVTQSPTHLIKTRGQQVTLRCSPKSGHDTVSWYQQALGQGPQFIFQYYEEEERQRGNFPDRFSGHQFPNYSSELNVNALLLGDSALYLCASSLGVKNQPQHFGDGTRLSIL.

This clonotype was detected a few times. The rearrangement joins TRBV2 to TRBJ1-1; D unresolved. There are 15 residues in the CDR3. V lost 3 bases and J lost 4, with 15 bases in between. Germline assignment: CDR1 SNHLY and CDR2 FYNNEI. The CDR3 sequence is CASSDQTSGITEAFF. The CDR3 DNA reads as TGTGCCAGCAGTGACCAGACCTCGGGGATCACTGAAGCTTTCTTT.

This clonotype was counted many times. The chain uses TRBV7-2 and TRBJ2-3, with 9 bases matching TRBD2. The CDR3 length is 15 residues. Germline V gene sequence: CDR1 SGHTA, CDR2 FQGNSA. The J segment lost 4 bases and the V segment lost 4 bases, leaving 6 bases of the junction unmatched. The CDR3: CASSSLAGLADTQYF. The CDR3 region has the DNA TGTGCCAGCAGCTCCCTAGCGGGGCTTGCAGATACGCAGTATTTT.

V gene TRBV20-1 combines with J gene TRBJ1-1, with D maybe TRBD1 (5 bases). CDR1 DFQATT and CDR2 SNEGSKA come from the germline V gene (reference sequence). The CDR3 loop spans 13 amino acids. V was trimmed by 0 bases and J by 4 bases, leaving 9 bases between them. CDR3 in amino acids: CSARDAGGTEAFF. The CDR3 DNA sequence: TGCAGTGCTAGAGATGCGGGGGGCACTGAAGCTTTCTTT.

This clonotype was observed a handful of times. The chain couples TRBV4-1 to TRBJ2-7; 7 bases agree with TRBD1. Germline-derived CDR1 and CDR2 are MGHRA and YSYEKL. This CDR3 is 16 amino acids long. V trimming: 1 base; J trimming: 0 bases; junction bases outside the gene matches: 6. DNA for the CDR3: TGCGCCAGCAGCCAAGCGAACAGGGGACGCTCCTACGAGCAGTACTTC. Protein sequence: CASSQANRGRSYEQYF.

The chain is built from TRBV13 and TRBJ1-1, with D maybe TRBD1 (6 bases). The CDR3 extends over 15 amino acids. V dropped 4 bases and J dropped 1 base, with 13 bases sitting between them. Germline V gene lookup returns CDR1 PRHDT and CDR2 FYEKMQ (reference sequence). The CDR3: CASSSSRGPNTEAFF. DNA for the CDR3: TGTGCCAGCAGCTCCTCCCGGGGGCCGAACACTGAAGCTTTCTTT.

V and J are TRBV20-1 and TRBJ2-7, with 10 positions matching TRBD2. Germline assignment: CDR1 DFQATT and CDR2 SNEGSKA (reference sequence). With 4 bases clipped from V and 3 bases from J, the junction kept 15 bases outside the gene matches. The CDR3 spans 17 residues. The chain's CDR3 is CSAMVGVAGGINYEQYF. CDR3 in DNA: TGCAGTGCTATGGTTGGAGTAGCGGGGGGTATTAACTACGAGCAGTACTTC.

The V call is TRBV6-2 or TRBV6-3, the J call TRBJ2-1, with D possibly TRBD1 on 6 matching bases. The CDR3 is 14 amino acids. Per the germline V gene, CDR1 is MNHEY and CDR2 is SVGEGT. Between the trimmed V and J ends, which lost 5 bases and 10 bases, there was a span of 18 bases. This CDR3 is CASSRPTGPVEQFF. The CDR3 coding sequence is TGTGCCAGCAGTCGCCCGACAGGCCCGGTAGAGCAGTTCTTC.

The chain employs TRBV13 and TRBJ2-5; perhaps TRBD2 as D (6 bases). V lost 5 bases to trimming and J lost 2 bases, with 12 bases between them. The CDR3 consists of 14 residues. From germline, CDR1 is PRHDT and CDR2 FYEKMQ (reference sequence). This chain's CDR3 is CASSPRLAQETQYF. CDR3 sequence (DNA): TGTGCCAGCAGCCCCCGCCTAGCGCAAGAGACCCAGTACTTC.

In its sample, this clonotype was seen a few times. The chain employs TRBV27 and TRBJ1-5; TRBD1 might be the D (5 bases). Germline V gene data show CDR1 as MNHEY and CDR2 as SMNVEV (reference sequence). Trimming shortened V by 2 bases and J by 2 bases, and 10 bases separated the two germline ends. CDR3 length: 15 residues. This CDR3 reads CASSLSETGNQPQHF. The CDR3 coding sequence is TGTGCCAGCAGTTTAAGTGAGACAGGCAATCAGCCCCAGCATTTT.

DNA of the CDR3: TGCAGTGCTACCGAGGGGGGGCATAATTCACCCCTCCACTTT. Protein sequence: CSATEGGHNSPLHF. The gene calls are TRBV20-1 and TRBJ1-6; D is possibly TRBD1 (6 bases). This CDR3 spans 14 amino acids. The V gene lost 4 bases and the J gene lost 5 bases, with 12 bases spanning the gap. Germline-derived CDR1 and CDR2 are DFQATT and SNEGSKA (reference sequence).

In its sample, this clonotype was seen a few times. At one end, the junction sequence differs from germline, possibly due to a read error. CDR3 residues: CATQTSGESQYF. In DNA, the CDR3 is TGCGCCACCCAGACTAGCGGGGAGAGCCAGTACTTC. The chain links TRBV10-2 to TRBJ2-5; 11 bases align to TRBD2. Germline values: CDR1 WSHSY, CDR2 SAAADI. This CDR3 region has 12 residues.

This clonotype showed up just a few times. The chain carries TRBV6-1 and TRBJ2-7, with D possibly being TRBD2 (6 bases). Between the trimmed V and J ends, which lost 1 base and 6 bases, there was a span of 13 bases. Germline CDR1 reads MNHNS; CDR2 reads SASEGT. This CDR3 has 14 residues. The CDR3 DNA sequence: TGTGCCAGCAGTGAAGTAATGGCGGGGACCGAGCAGTACTTC. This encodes CASSEVMAGTEQYF.

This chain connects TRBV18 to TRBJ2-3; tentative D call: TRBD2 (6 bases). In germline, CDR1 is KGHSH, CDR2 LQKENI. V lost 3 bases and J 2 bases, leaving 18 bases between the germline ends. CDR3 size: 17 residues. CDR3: CASSPKKTRENTDTQYF. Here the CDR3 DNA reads TGTGCCAGCTCACCCAAGAAAACCCGGGAGAACACAGATACGCAGTATTTT.

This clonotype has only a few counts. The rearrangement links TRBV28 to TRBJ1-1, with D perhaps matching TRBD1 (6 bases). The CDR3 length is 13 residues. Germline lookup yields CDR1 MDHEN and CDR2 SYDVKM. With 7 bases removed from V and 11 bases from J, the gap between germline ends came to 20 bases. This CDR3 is CASTSRDTFIAFF. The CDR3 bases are TGTGCCAGCACGTCACGGGACACCTTTATCGCTTTCTTT.

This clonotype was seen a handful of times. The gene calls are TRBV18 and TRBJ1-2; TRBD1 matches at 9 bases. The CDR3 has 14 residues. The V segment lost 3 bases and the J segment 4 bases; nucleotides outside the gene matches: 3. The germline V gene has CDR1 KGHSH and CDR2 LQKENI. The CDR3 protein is CASSPGDRAYGYTF. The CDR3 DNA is TGTGCCAGCTCACCGGGGGACAGGGCCTATGGCTACACCTTC.

The CDR3 here is CASRPLGQGFEQYF. DNA of the CDR3: TGTGCCAGTAGACCCCTCGGACAGGGCTTCGAGCAGTACTTC. The chain links TRBV19 to TRBJ2-7, with TRBD1 matching over 8 bases. In germline, CDR1 is LNHDA, CDR2 SQIVND (reference sequence). V gave up 6 bases and J gave up 6 bases; unmatched junction bases: 10. CDR3 length: 14 amino acids.

The DNA of the CDR3 is TGTGCCAGCAGTGTGTACGAGCAGTACTTC. It codes for CASSVYEQYF. This rearrangement joins TRBV25-1 to TRBJ2-7; D unclear. The CDR3 consists of 10 residues. The V gene lost 4 bases and the J gene lost 4 bases, with 2 bases spanning the gap. Germline V gene lookup returns CDR1 MGHDK and CDR2 SYGVNS.

The CDR3 loop reads CASSFQGNYEQYF. Written as DNA, the CDR3 is TGTGCCAGCAGTTTTCAGGGAAACTACGAGCAGTACTTC. This chain links TRBV27 with TRBJ2-7, with D tentatively TRBD1 (5 bases). V was clipped by 3 bases and J by 3 bases, with 9 bases between them. The CDR3 has 13 amino acids. Germline V lookup: CDR1 MNHEY, CDR2 SMNVEV (reference sequence).

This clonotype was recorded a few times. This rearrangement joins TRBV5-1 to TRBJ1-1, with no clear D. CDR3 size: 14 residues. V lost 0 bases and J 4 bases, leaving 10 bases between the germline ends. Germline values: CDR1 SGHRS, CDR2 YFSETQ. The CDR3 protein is CASSLEGATTEAFF. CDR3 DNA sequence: TGCGCCAGCAGCTTGGAGGGCGCTACCACTGAAGCTTTCTTT. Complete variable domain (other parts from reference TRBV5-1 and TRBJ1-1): KAGVTQTPRYLIKTRGQQVTLSCSPISGHRSVSWYQQTPGQGLQFLFEYFSETQRNKGNFPGRFSGRQFSNSRSEMNVSTLELGDSALYLCASSLEGATTEAFFGQGTRLTVV.

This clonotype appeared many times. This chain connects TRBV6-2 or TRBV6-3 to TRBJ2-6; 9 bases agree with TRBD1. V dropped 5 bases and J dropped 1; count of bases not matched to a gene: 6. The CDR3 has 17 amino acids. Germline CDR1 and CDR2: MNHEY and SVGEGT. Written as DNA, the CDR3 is TGTGCCAGCAGTACATTTGACAGGGGGTCTGGGGCCAACGTCCTGACTTTC. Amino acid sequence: CASSTFDRGSGANVLTF.

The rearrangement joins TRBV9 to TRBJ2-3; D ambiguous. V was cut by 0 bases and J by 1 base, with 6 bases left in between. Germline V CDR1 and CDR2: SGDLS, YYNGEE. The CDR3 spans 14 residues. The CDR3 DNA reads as TGTGCCAGCAGCGTAGAATGGGGCACAGATACGCAGTATTTT. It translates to CASSVEWGTDTQYF.

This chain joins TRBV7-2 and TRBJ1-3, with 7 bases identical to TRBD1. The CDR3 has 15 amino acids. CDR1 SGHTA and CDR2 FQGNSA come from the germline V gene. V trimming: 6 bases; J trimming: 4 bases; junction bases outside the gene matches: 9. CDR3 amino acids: CASSQEGGRGNTIYF. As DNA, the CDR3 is TGTGCCAGCAGTCAGGAAGGGGGCCGGGGAAACACCATATATTTT.

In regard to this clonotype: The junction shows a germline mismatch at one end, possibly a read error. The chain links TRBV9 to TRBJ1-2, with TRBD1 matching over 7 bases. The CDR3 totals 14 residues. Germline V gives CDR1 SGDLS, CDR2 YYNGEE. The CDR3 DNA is TGTGCCACCAGCCCCTACGACAGGGTTCATGGCTACACCTTC. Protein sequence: CATSPYDRVHGYTF. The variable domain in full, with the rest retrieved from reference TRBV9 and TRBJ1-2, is DSGVTQTPKHLITATGQRVTLRCSPRSGDLSVYWYQQSLDQGLQFLIQYYNGEERAKGNILERFSAQQFPDLHSELNLSSLELGDSALYFCATSPYDRVHGYTFGSGTRLTVV.

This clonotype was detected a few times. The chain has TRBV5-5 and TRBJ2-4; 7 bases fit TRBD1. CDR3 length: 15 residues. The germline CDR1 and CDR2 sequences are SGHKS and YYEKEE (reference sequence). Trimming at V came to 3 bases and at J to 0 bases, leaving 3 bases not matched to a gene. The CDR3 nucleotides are TGTGCCAGCAGCTCGGACAGGAAAGCCAAAAACATTCAGTACTTC. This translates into CASSSDRKAKNIQYF. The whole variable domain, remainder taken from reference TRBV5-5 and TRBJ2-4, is DAGVTQSPTHLIKTRGQQVTLRCSPISGHKSVSWYQQVLGQGPQFIFQYYEKEERGRGNFPDRFSARQFPNYSSELNVNALLLGDSALYLCASSSDRKAKNIQYFGAGTRLSVL.

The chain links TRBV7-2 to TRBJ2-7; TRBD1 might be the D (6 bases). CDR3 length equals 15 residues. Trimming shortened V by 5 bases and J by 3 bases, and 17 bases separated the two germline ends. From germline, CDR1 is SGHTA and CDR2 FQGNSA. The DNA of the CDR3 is TGTGCCAGCAGCCTGACTCCCGGGACACTCTACGAGCAGTACTTC. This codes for CASSLTPGTLYEQYF.

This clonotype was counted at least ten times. The CDR3 loop reads CASSLLAGEPQYF. CDR3 DNA sequence: TGCGCCAGCAGCCTCCTGGCGGGGGAACCCCAGTACTTC. V and J are TRBV4-1 and TRBJ2-5; 7 bases align to TRBD2. Trimming cost V 4 bases and J 9 bases; bases outside gene matches: 8. Per germline, CDR1 MGHRA and CDR2 YSYEKL. The CDR3 length is 13 residues.

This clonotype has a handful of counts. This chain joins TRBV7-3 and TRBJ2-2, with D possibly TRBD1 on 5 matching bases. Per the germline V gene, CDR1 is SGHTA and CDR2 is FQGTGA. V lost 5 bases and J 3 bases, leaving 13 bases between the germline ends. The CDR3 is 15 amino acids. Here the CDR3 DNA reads TGTGCCAGCAGCCCCTCAGACAGTTACACCGGGGAGCTGTTTTTT. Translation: CASSPSDSYTGELFF.

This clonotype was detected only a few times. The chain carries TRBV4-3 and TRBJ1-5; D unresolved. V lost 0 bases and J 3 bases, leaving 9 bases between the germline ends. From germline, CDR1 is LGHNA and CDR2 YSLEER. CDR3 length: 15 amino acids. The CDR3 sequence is CASSQERGLNQPQHF. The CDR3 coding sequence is TGCGCCAGCAGCCAAGAAAGAGGCCTCAATCAGCCCCAGCATTTT.

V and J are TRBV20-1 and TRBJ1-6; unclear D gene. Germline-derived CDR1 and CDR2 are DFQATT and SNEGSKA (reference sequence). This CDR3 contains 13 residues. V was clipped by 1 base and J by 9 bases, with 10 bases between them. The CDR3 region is CSARVRETSPLHF. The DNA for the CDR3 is TGCAGTGCTAGAGTGAGGGAGACTTCACCCCTCCACTTT.

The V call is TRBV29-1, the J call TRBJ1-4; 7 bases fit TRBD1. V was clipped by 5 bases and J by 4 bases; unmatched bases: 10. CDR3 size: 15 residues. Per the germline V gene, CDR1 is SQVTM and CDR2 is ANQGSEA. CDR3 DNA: TGCAGCGTTCTATCCTGGACAGGTTTTAATGAAAAACTGTTTTTT. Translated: CSVLSWTGFNEKLFF.